This T cell receptor beta chain was found in a study of blood T cell repertoires in COVID-19 (dated by TCRdb to 2020 to 2022). Broadly, across the study: Samples covering the acute and convalescent phases of COVID-19 were provided by collaborators in the United States, Italy and Spain. Where HLA class I and class II types were available, the types were taken from metadata supplied by the sample provider, not from assay-based typing. The dataset comprised deeply sampled blood TCRbeta repertoires from subjects exposed to, actively infected with, or recovered from COVID-19. The sample metadata nearly always contained a de-identified subject ID, COVID-19 status, age in years and sex. Samples came from the ongoing ImmuneRACE study (first 160 participants) plus 1,254 subjects from 6 global collaborators. The repertoires were made available in a free public database intended to serve as a resource for research on the immune response to SARS-CoV-2. The prospective study material was composed of cDNA or gDNA derived from T cells, B-cell-depleted T cells, or PBMCs. What the work shows at the level of the full study, not this receptor alone: How much clinical and demographic metadata was included differed by source and by participant, and the metadata was provided uncurated.

TCRbeta CDR3 regions were amplified from genomic DNA by means of the immunoSEQ Assay, a bias-controlled multiplex PCR. Under the source paper's analysis protocol: The number of nucleated cells in each sample was estimated by amplification of reference gene primers within the assay. Sequence reads were collapsed and filtered to measure the absolute abundance of every unique TCRbeta CDR3 rearrangement. For each sample, productive Simpson clonality was calculated as the square root of Simpson's diversity index over productive rearrangements. TCRdb mirrors the immuneACCESS table, restricted to in-frame sequences. Some clones are absent from its copies; in checked studies, under half trace to an unresolved V gene, and the reason for the others is unknown. The V and J calls and the clone size are those of that table, but D and trimming were determined from the DNA. The sample table shows about 280,000 clones, and 83% are seen once. The ten largest clones represent roughly 10% of the sample.

A second Seattle source provided samples from volunteer blood donors who had recovered from COVID-19. Whole blood was collected in K2EDTA tubes by collaborating institutions according to the institutions' own protocols. For TCRbeta analysis, collaborators shipped samples as frozen whole blood, isolated PBMCs, or DNA extracted from either of those sample types. Points on this clone: Its antigen is unknown. Base qualities are not recorded, but no much larger clone differs from it by a single base.

The sample was peripheral blood. This TCR derives from a woman in her forties or fifties who had recovered from COVID-19.

The CDR3 sequence is CASSQDRVSGYTF. The DNA sequence is given as TGCGCCAGCAGCCAGGACAGGGTGAGCGGCTACACCTTC. The chain employs TRBV4-1 and TRBJ1-2, with 8 bases in between that match TRBD1. The CDR3 contains 13 residues, cysteine and phenylalanine counted. The read is trimmed to its CDR3 DNA, 39 bases read in frame from base 1. The germline V gene supplies CDR1 MGHRA and CDR2 YSYEKL. The V end gives up 3 bases and the J end 8 bases, leaving 5 bases in the junction not matched to a gene.